The 11 T cell receptor beta chains below come from one sample, sequenced in a study of cytomegalovirus exposure and HLA in healthy donors. Both 60 Vbeta primers and 13 Jbeta primers went into the PCR. TCRdb keeps only in-frame clones here, not all; method: immunoSEQ multiplex PCR. This sample has more than 150,000 clones, with 70% to 80% found just once. Sequenced material: PBMCs. These receptor sequences come from a male donor in good health and CMV-seronegative.

This clone was counted once. The limits of the CDR3 on the DNA are not certain, so only TCRdb's listed CDR3 is given. The chain combines TRBV19 with TRBJ2-1; TRBD2, the D gene given by the table, was not confirmed from the DNA. In germline, CDR1 is LNHDA, CDR2 SQIVND (reference sequence). A total of 17 residues make up the CDR3, ends included. The CDR3 protein is CASTSGRASSSYNEQFF.

This rearrangement joins TRBV4-1 to TRBJ2-7; TRBD1 is a possible D gene (5 bases). The CDR3 is 17 residues long. CDR1 is MGHRA, CDR2 YSYEKL, per germline. Trimming took off 0 bases at V and 2 bases at J, with 17 bases between the two ends. Here the CDR3 DNA reads TGCGCCAGCAGCCAAGATCGGCAGACAGCAAAGGCCTACGAGCAGTACTTC. Translating gives CASSQDRQTAKAYEQYF.

V is TRBV30 and J is TRBJ1-1; no reliable D call. The CDR3 runs to 14 residues. Between the trimmed V and J ends, which lost 0 bases and 0 bases, there was a span of 8 bases. Germline V gene data show CDR1 as GTSNPN and CDR2 as SVGIG (reference sequence). CDR3 amino acids: CAWSVPGMNTEAFF. CDR3 sequence (DNA): TGTGCCTGGAGTGTTCCGGGGATGAACACTGAAGCTTTCTTT. Supplemented by reference TRBV30 and TRBJ1-1, the full variable domain reads SQTIHQWPATLVQPVGSPLSLECTVEGTSNPNLYWYRQAAGRGLQLLFYSVGIGQISSEVPQNLSASRPQDRQFILSSKKLLLSDSGFYLCAWSVPGMNTEAFFGQGTRLTVV.

The chain uses TRBV6-5 and TRBJ1-1; TRBD1 matches 7 bases. CDR3 length: 11 amino acids. J lost 6 bases, V lost 8 bases, and 3 bases had no gene match. The V gene's germline CDR1 is MNHEY and CDR2 SVGAGI. The CDR3 bases are TGTGCCAGCCACAGGGGCTCTGAAGCTTTCTTT. Translation gives CASHRGSEAFF.

J is TRBJ2-1 and V is TRBV18; D is possibly TRBD1 (6 bases). The germline V gene has CDR1 KGHSH and CDR2 LQKENI. Between the trimmed V and J ends, which lost 1 base and 7 bases, there was a span of 23 bases. The CDR3 covers 18 residues. CDR3 sequence (DNA): TGTGCCAGCTCACCACGAAGCGCAACCGGGACAATTGAGAATGAGCAGTTCTTC. This sequence encodes CASSPRSATGTIENEQFF. Looking up the rest from reference TRBV18 and TRBJ2-1 gives the full variable domain: NAGVMQNPRHLVRRRGQEARLRCSPMKGHSHVYWYRQLPEEGLKFMVYLQKENIIDESGMPKERFSAEFPKEGPSILRIQQVVRGDSAAYFCASSPRSATGTIENEQFFGPGTRLTVL.

The chain has TRBV20-1 and TRBJ2-7, with a weak D call TRBD2 (6 bases). The CDR3 sequence is 11 residues long. CDR1 is DFQATT, CDR2 SNEGSKA, per germline (reference sequence). Trimming took off 6 bases at V and 4 bases at J, with 10 bases between the two ends. CDR3 bases: TGCAGTGCCGGGACTCCTTACGAGCAGTACTTC. Amino acids: CSAGTPYEQYF.

The chain carries TRBV7-9 and TRBJ1-3, with D possibly matching TRBD1 (5 bases). The CDR3 is made up of 14 amino acids. The germline V gene encodes CDR1 SEHNR and CDR2 FQNEAQ (reference sequence). Trimming stripped 5 bases from V and 4 bases from J, with 12 bases between. The CDR3: CASSPTGAGNTIYF. The DNA of the CDR3 is TGTGCCAGCAGCCCTACAGGAGCAGGAAACACCATATATTTT. The whole variable domain, filled in from reference TRBV7-9 and TRBJ1-3, reads DTGVSQNPRHKITKRGQNVTFRCDPISEHNRLYWYRQTLGQGPEFLTYFQNEAQLEKSRLLSDRFSAERPKGSFSTLEIQRTEQGDSAMYLCASSPTGAGNTIYFGEGSWLTVV.

This chain connects TRBV19 to TRBJ2-5, with TRBD2 matching 12 bases. Germline CDR1 and CDR2: LNHDA and SQIVND (reference sequence). CDR3 length equals 17 residues. V was clipped by 3 bases and J by 4 bases; unmatched bases: 9. The DNA for the CDR3 is TGTGCCAGTAGTATTGGCCTAGCGGGAGGGCCGGGAGAGACCCAGTACTTC. Translating it yields CASSIGLAGGPGETQYF.

The genes are TRBV6-6 and TRBJ2-2; D remains unclear. The germline V and J ends were trimmed by 1 base and 7 bases, with 7 bases remaining between them. This CDR3 spans 13 amino acids. Germline V gives CDR1 MNHNY, CDR2 SVGAGI (reference sequence). The CDR3 DNA sequence: TGTGCCAGCAGTTACTTTTCCGGCGGGGAGCTGTTTTTT. It translates to CASSYFSGGELFF.

The CDR3 bases are TGTGCCACCAGCGGGACAGACTACGAGCAGTACTTC. Protein product: CATSGTDYEQYF. This chain joins TRBV10-3 and TRBJ2-5; D is possibly TRBD1 or TRBD2 (7 bases each). The J call may be faulty, since TRBJ2-7 better matches the DNA end. This CDR3 spans 12 amino acids. Germline V CDR1 and CDR2: ENHRY, SYGVKD.

The gene calls are TRBV2 and TRBJ2-5; 8 bases are shared with TRBD2. Unmatched junction bases numbered 2, after V lost 6 bases and J lost 2 bases. This CDR3 contains 13 residues. Germline V gives CDR1 SNHLY, CDR2 FYNNEI. CDR3 nucleotides: TGTGCCAGCAGGGGACTAGGTCAAGAGACCCAGTACTTC. Its translation: CASRGLGQETQYF.